One sample yielded the 8 T cell receptor beta chains listed below, sequenced in a study of cytomegalovirus exposure and HLA in healthy donors. PCR amplification relied on 60 Vbeta primers (plus 13 Jbeta primers). Data came from immunoSEQ multiplex PCR; TCRdb stores just in-frame clones and leaves some out. Here the sample spans 130,000 to 150,000 clones, about 83% being singletons. Source material: PBMCs. The receptor source for this set is a man between 40 and 49 years old in good health and CMV-seropositive.

The V gene is TRBV27, the J gene TRBJ2-5; D is unresolved. There are 13 residues in the CDR3. CDR1 and CDR2 from the germline V gene are MNHEY and SMNVEV (reference sequence). Deletions cut 3 bases from V and 0 bases from J, with 5 bases between. In DNA form, the CDR3 reads TGTGCCAGCAGTTTCTCGTACCAAGAGACCCAGTACTTC. As protein: CASSFSYQETQYF.

This chain joins TRBV11-1 and TRBJ2-2; D perhaps matches TRBD2 (5 bases). The V and J ends lost 1 base and 8 bases respectively, with 14 bases between them. The CDR3 extends over 15 amino acids. Per the germline V gene, CDR1 is SGHAT and CDR2 is FQDESV (reference sequence). The CDR3 DNA reads TGTGCCAGCAGCTTAGAGCCATCGAGGGCTGGGGAGCTGTTTTTT. Its translation is CASSLEPSRAGELFF.

The chain couples TRBV5-8 to TRBJ1-1, with 8 nucleotides matching TRBD1. CDR1 and CDR2 from the germline V gene are SGHTS and YDEGEE. The CDR3 totals 17 residues. Trimming at V came to 1 base and at J to 0 bases, leaving 8 bases not matched to a gene. The CDR3 nucleotides are TGTGCCAGCAGCTTGCATCAGGGGGCGGTTATGAACACTGAAGCTTTCTTT. Amino acids: CASSLHQGAVMNTEAFF.

V usage is TRBV7-9 and J usage is TRBJ1-1, with a possible D match to TRBD1 (5 bases). Germline lookup yields CDR1 SEHNR and CDR2 FQNEAQ (reference sequence). Trimming cost V 2 bases and J 4 bases, with 11 bases left between them. The CDR3 has 14 residues. The CDR3 DNA is TGTGCCAGCAGCTTATCGTGGGGGGTCACTGAAGCTTTCTTT. Translating it yields CASSLSWGVTEAFF.

The J gene is TRBJ2-7, the V gene TRBV10-3, with 14 bases fitting TRBD2. CDR3 length: 15 amino acids. Germline CDR1 reads ENHRY; CDR2 reads SYGVKD. V gave up 6 bases and J gave up 5 bases; unmatched junction bases: 6. The CDR3 sequence: CAIRGGTSGSHEQYF. The DNA of the CDR3 is TGTGCCATCAGGGGGGGGACTAGCGGGAGTCACGAGCAGTACTTC.

The chain is built from TRBV6-5 and TRBJ1-3; 7 bases map to TRBD1. The CDR3 spans 14 residues. The V gene's germline CDR1 is MNHEY and CDR2 SVGAGI. V shed 4 bases, J shed 7 bases, and the junction held 7 bases outside the gene matches. The CDR3 region is CASSSTGTVNTIYF. Written as DNA, the CDR3 is TGTGCCAGCAGTTCGACGGGGACAGTTAACACCATATATTTT.

The chain combines TRBV29-1 with TRBJ2-7, with D possibly matching TRBD1 (5 bases). This CDR3 is built from 14 residues. The germline V gene has CDR1 SQVTM and CDR2 ANQGSEA. V gave up 1 base and J gave up 2 bases, with 12 bases separating them. Here the CDR3 reads CSVEVDSRAYEQYF. The CDR3 DNA is TGCAGCGTTGAAGTTGACAGCCGAGCCTACGAGCAGTACTTC.

The J gene is TRBJ2-1, the V gene TRBV10-2; D possibly corresponds to TRBD2 (5 bases). V gave up 10 bases and J gave up 2 bases, with 15 bases separating them. The CDR3 spans 14 residues. Germline CDR1 reads WSHSY; CDR2 reads SAAADI. CDR3 nucleotide sequence: TGCGCCACCGGCAAAAGCGGAGCCTACAATGAGCAGTTCTTC. It specifies CATGKSGAYNEQFF.